The 17 T cell receptor beta chains in this list originate from one sample, sequenced in a study of OX40 agonist ivuxolimab in advanced cancers. Generated by immunoSEQ multiplex PCR, the TCRdb table keeps only in-frame clones and is missing some. The top ten hold approximately 0.58% of the sample, which has around 100,000 clones, less than 95% seen once. The sequenced sample was CD4+ or CD8+ T cells sorted from blood, obtained in a trial of the OX40 agonist ivuxolimab. These TCRs come from an adult with an advanced solid tumor such as melanoma, head and neck, liver or kidney cancer.

The chain combines TRBV6-6 with TRBJ1-5; 7 bases match TRBD1. V gave up 0 bases and J gave up 1 base; unmatched junction bases: 3. In germline, CDR1 is MNHNY, CDR2 SVGAGI (reference sequence). The CDR3 covers 16 residues. The CDR3 coding sequence is TGTGCCAGCAGTTACTCGAAACAGGGGAGCAATCAGCCCCAGCATTTT. Residues: CASSYSKQGSNQPQHF.

This rearrangement joins TRBV11-3 to TRBJ2-7, with D hard to call. The CDR3 consists of 13 residues. The germline V and J ends were trimmed by 2 bases and 1 base, with 6 bases remaining between them. CDR1 is SGHNT, CDR2 YENEEA, per germline. The CDR3 loop is CASSLQVSYEQYF. Here the CDR3 DNA reads TGTGCCAGCAGCTTACAGGTTTCCTACGAGCAGTACTTC.

The J gene is TRBJ2-3, the V gene TRBV6-5; D is unresolved. V was shortened by 2 bases and J by 4 bases, with 10 bases between the two germline ends. CDR1 and CDR2 (germline): MNHEY, SVGAGI. CDR3 length equals 14 residues. DNA for the CDR3: TGTGCCAGCAGTTACAGACGGCCATCAGATACGCAGTATTTT. As protein: CASSYRRPSDTQYF.

The V and J genes are TRBV28 and TRBJ2-5; D may be TRBD1 (5 bases). The CDR3 runs to 14 residues. Between the trimmed V and J ends, which lost 2 bases and 3 bases, there was a span of 10 bases. Per the germline V gene, CDR1 is MDHEN and CDR2 is SYDVKM. The CDR3 protein is CASSLPTVEETQYF. The CDR3 DNA reads TGTGCCAGCAGTTTACCGACAGTTGAAGAGACCCAGTACTTC.

This clone came up once. The V call is TRBV4-2, the J call TRBJ2-1, with 10 bases that match TRBD2. The junction had 10 bases not matched to a gene; V was cut back by 1 base and J by 7 bases. The CDR3 has 17 residues. CDR1 LGHNA and CDR2 YNFKEQ come from the germline V gene. The DNA of the CDR3 is TGTGCCAGCAGCCAAGCGGGGAGCGGGAGGGGAAGAAATGAGCAGTTCTTC. Protein product: CASSQAGSGRGRNEQFF.

V is TRBV9 and J is TRBJ1-4; a weak D match, TRBD1 (6 bases). Trimming removed 3 bases at V and 14 bases at J, with 11 bases between. CDR1 is SGDLS and CDR2 is YYNGEE in the germline V gene. This CDR3 comprises 11 residues. In DNA, the CDR3 is TGTGCCAGCAGCGCCTGGACAGCCCTGTTTTTT. Its protein is CASSAWTALFF.

To note about this clone: Other DNA sequences of this sample code for an identical CDR3. The V gene is TRBV5-1, the J gene TRBJ2-5; D uncertain. CDR3 size: 11 residues. Germline lookup yields CDR1 SGHRS and CDR2 YFSETQ. Trimming took 2 bases from V and 3 from J, leaving 2 bases between them. CDR3 bases: TGCGCCAGCAGCTTTGAAGAGACCCAGTACTTC. It codes for CASSFEETQYF. Using reference TRBV5-1 and TRBJ2-5 for the parts outside the CDR3, the full variable domain is KAGVTQTPRYLIKTRGQQVTLSCSPISGHRSVSWYQQTPGQGLQFLFEYFSETQRNKGNFPGRFSGRQFSNSRSEMNVSTLELGDSALYLCASSFEETQYFGPGTRLLVL.

This clone appeared once. The gene calls are TRBV4-2 and TRBJ2-5; D remains ambiguous. V lost 0 bases and J 2 bases, leaving 10 bases between the germline ends. The CDR3 has 15 amino acids. Germline V gene lookup returns CDR1 LGHNA and CDR2 YNFKEQ. CDR3: CASSQEGRVQETQYF. In nucleotides, the CDR3 is TGTGCCAGCAGCCAAGAAGGCCGCGTTCAAGAGACCCAGTACTTC.

This chain uses TRBV14 with TRBJ1-3; D unclear. The germline CDR1 and CDR2 sequences are SGHDN and FVKESK. This CDR3 has 14 residues. Trimming took off 1 base at V and 4 bases at J, with 8 bases between the two ends. In DNA form, the CDR3 reads TGTGCCAGCAGCCAAGTGGGGTTGGGAAACACCATATATTTT. This gives the protein CASSQVGLGNTIYF.

The chain carries TRBV7-9 and TRBJ2-4, with D possibly being TRBD1 (6 bases). V lost 5 bases and J lost 5, with 16 bases in between. This CDR3 has 15 amino acids. Germline V lookup: CDR1 SEHNR, CDR2 FQNEAQ (reference sequence). The CDR3: CASSQPRQVENIQYF. CDR3 in DNA: TGTGCCAGCAGCCAACCCCGACAGGTCGAAAACATTCAGTACTTC.

The rearrangement uses TRBV19 and TRBJ1-5; no definite D call. This CDR3 is built from 17 residues. CDR1 and CDR2 (germline): LNHDA, SQIVND (reference sequence). The ends were cut back, 3 bases at V and 6 bases at J, with 21 bases in the middle. The CDR3 nucleotides read TGTGCCAGTAGTATCGCGCACGGGTCTCATCCCCGTCAGCCCCAGCATTTT. Its protein product is CASSIAHGSHPRQPQHF.

The rearrangement links TRBV6-1 to TRBJ2-5; D ambiguous. V lost 6 bases to trimming and J lost 2 bases, with 7 bases between them. CDR1 and CDR2 from the germline V gene are MNHNS and SASEGT. The CDR3 contains 12 residues. Here the CDR3 reads CASRAPQETQYF. CDR3 DNA sequence: TGTGCCAGCAGGGCTCCTCAAGAGACCCAGTACTTC.

This chain joins TRBV15 and TRBJ2-1; perhaps TRBD2 as D (6 bases). This CDR3 spans 16 amino acids. The V and J ends lost 5 bases and 4 bases respectively, with 18 bases between them. From germline, CDR1 is LNHNV and CDR2 YYDKDF (reference sequence). Written as DNA, the CDR3 is TGTGCCACCAGCCTAAGGGCCGGGACTTTATACAATGAGCAGTTCTTC. Its protein is CATSLRAGTLYNEQFF. The full variable domain, in which reference TRBV15 and TRBJ2-1 provide the parts outside the CDR3, is DAMVIQNPRYQVTQFGKPVTLSCSQTLNHNVMYWYQQKSSQAPKLLFHYYDKDFNNEADTPDNFQSRRPNTSFCFLDIRSPGLGDTAMYLCATSLRAGTLYNEQFFGPGTRLTVL.

The chain couples TRBV28 to TRBJ1-2; the match to TRBD1 covers 9 bases. The CDR3 spans 15 residues. After removal of 6 bases from V and 5 bases from J, the junction contained 10 bases not matched to a gene. The germline gives CDR1 MDHEN, CDR2 SYDVKM. CDR3 residues: CASRPSGQGFYGYTF. As DNA, the CDR3 is TGTGCCAGCAGACCTTCGGGACAGGGCTTTTATGGCTACACCTTC.

This rearrangement joins TRBV7-8 to TRBJ2-7, with D tentatively TRBD2 (6 bases). V dropped 4 bases and J dropped 7 bases, with 14 bases sitting between them. Per the germline V gene, CDR1 is SGHVS and CDR2 is FQNEAQ. There are 13 residues in the CDR3. CDR3: CASSSLAAWEQYF. The CDR3 DNA reads TGTGCCAGCAGCTCCTTAGCGGCTTGGGAGCAGTACTTC.

V gene TRBV19 combines with J gene TRBJ2-5; D gene ambiguous. V lost 3 bases, J lost 4 bases, and 9 bases lay in between. This CDR3 has 13 amino acids. From germline, CDR1 is LNHDA and CDR2 SQIVND (reference sequence). The CDR3 spells CASSIVVPETQYF. CDR3 DNA: TGTGCCAGTAGTATCGTAGTTCCAGAGACCCAGTACTTC.

The chain joins TRBV15 to TRBJ2-3; 8 bases agree with TRBD2. Germline V gene sequence: CDR1 LNHNV, CDR2 YYDKDF (reference sequence). There are 16 residues in the CDR3. V lost 0 bases and J lost 1; bases outside the gene matches: 3. The DNA of the CDR3 is TGTGCCACCAGCAGAGATCTCGGGAGGGGCACAGATACGCAGTATTTT. It encodes CATSRDLGRGTDTQYF.